This TCR beta chain was found in a study of blood T cell repertoires in COVID-19. Overall study context: COVID-19 samples, acute and convalescent, were from the United States, Italy and Spain. Sources were T cells, B-cell-depleted T cells, or PBMCs; the material itself was cDNA or gDNA.

The germline V gene has CDR1 SEHNR and CDR2 FQNEAQ (reference sequence). The CDR3 has 14 residues. V dropped 5 bases and J dropped 0 bases, with 10 bases sitting between them. Source study methods: Amplification with reference gene primers provided the estimates of nucleated cell counts. This table comes from immunoSEQ multiplex PCR, and its TCRdb copy is limited to in-frame clones, with some not included. D and trimming come from the DNA, and the V and J calls and clone size come from that table. Of about 140,000 clones in the sample, approximately 84% were seen once. Sequencing was done on a sample of peripheral blood. This sequence was found in a human donor in a cohort sampled during active COVID-19. This chain links TRBV7-9 with TRBJ1-1, with a weak D call TRBD1 (6 bases). The CDR3 sequence is CASSQGQLNTEAFF. CDR3 in DNA: TGTGCCAGCAGCCAGGGACAACTGAACACTGAAGCTTTCTTT.